This TCR beta chain was recorded in a study of cytomegalovirus exposure and HLA in healthy donors (dated by TCRdb to 2017 to 2019). Context from the whole study: An earlier analysis of approximately 550 of the donors reported 250 to 350 Gb of sequence data and around 120 million unique TCR beta sequences from roughly 200 million T cells. Genome-wide SNP genotypes for about 60% of the 666 donors were used in a later genetic analysis, which treated that subset as a discovery cohort. A separate validation cohort of over 95 different subjects was used in addition to the approximately 640-subject first cohort. An early release that covered some 630 HLA-typed donors contained approximately 290 gigabases of sequencing data and 65 million to 100 million unique TCR sequences. Class I and class II HLA loci were covered by the typing at four-digit resolution. Because of strong linkage in the cohort, five DR-DQ haplotypes were treated as single units for association and clustering. Using immunosequencing, the study profiled T cell repertoires from fewer than 850 subjects and related those repertoires to cytomegalovirus serostatus. The number of typed donors differed by locus: about 620-630 for A, B, C, DRB1 and DQB1; 522 for DQA1; some 590 for DPA1; and some 430 for DPB1. Donor age, sex, ethnicity and CMV serostatus were collected together with the repertoire data. Every discovery cohort repertoire had been produced on one sequencing platform. On average, roughly 250,000 unique TCR beta nucleotide sequences were sequenced per donor among 398 genotyped donors of the cohort, with 15% to 20% of those sequences being non-productive. Among the approximately 400 genotyped donors, 81% belonged to the genetic ancestry cluster associated with self-reported Caucasian donors. High-throughput TCR immunosequencing, statistical association of individual TCRs with disease status, and machine learning were combined to predict cytomegalovirus infection status. In an earlier analysis of 587 of the donors, high-throughput TCR beta sequencing was used to judge whether each TCR beta V gene segment behaved as functional or pseudogenic. A later analysis re-analyzed previously published TCR beta repertoires from 666 donors and added high-resolution HLA genotyping to study TCR occurrence patterns. The aim of the study was to test whether cataloging public T cell receptors could identify signatures of past pathogen exposure. In the later analysis, no new phenotypic data were used to find candidate immune exposures; instead, reliance was placed on TCR beta sequences and their occurrence across donors. The investigation overall reported the following: Because counts were too low, under 20 rarely observed V segments, including chromosome 9 orphons, were left out of the earlier analysis of several hundred of the donors. In vitro tests confirmed that a few of the cytomegalovirus-associated TCR beta chains recognize cytomegalovirus antigens. The 87-base-pair reads could not distinguish some IMGT-functional V segments, including TRBV6-2 and TRBV6-3, so those segments were excluded. While some public TCRs were present in many individuals, most TCR sequences turned up only very rarely across donors. Because HLA typing was unavailable for some donors at each locus, only the typed subset was used in association tests. Most CMV-associated TCR beta chains appeared to be HLA-restricted in a later analysis, and the HLA associations seemed to be driven largely by CMV exposure. A later analysis associated about 17,000 TCR beta sequences with specific HLA alleles at a false discovery rate of 0.05. A cluster of highly shared sequence variants was judged likely to represent a technical artifact of the sequencing pipeline. Immune exposure information for the cohort was limited to CMV serostatus. A later genetic analysis reported fewer N-insertions in productive TCRs among donors in an Asian-associated ancestry cluster than the approximately 670-donor mean. The authors suggested that the approach could potentially be extended to other disease states and immunological phenotypes. In a later analysis, TCR association rates were found to vary across HLA loci, with the most associated TCRs seen for DRB1 alleles and the fewest for HLA-C alleles. A later genetic analysis associated a missense DCLRE1C variant with V-gene and J-gene trimming of TCR beta chains, and an independent cohort replicated the association. A further reported finding was that TCR beta sequences accurately predicted the HLA-A and HLA-B alleles for most subjects in the first cohort. In an earlier analysis of about 550 of the donors, most TCR beta V segments were observed in productive rearrangements about 87% or about 30% of the time, broadly matching IMGT annotations. In a later analysis, HLA-associated TCR beta chains showed more clonal expansion and lower generation probabilities than non-associated chains that were equally common. The presence/absence analyses assumed that sequencing depth was roughly uniform across donors, and that assumption may not be true. Correlated functional status among segregating V segments might be attributable to linkage disequilibrium, but an unknown experimental factor could not be ruled out. Strong co-occurrence of HLA alleles, especially DR and DQ, made assigning TCR associations to individual alleles difficult. In both the original and validation cohorts, the classifier was reported to diagnose cytomegalovirus status with high specificity and sensitivity. Only TCR beta chains were sequenced in this cohort, and the absence of alpha or paired-chain data limited detectable features. The study gave a list of roughly 150 TCR beta chains associated with cytomegalovirus. According to a later analysis, parvovirus B19, influenza, CMV and Epstein-Barr virus appeared linked to several top co-occurrence clusters.

The cohort consisted of hundreds of healthy bone marrow donors. All cohort members were sampled while nominally healthy, although unrecorded immune exposures were likely present. The donor tested CMV seronegative, placing the donor among the 352 seronegative members of the cohort. A peripheral blood sample was provided by each donor, and peripheral blood mononuclear cells were used for TCR beta sequencing. Genomic DNA extraction from the blood cell samples was performed with the Qiagen DNeasy Blood Extraction Kit. Concerning this clone: No antigen is known for it. Qualities for individual bases were not recorded, and no much larger clone is one base off.

From a lookup of the germline V gene, CDR1 and CDR2 are MNHEY and SVGAGI. The trim is 7 bases for V and 6 bases for J, with a gap of 21 bases between the germline ends. The CDR3 contains 15 residues, cysteine and phenylalanine counted. The kept DNA is CDR3 alone, 45 bases in frame from the first base. The library came from the immunoSEQ multiplex PCR assay. For the multiplex PCR, a mixture combining 60 forward primers for TCR Vbeta segments and 13 reverse primers for TCR Jbeta segments was used. A multiplex PCR assay on genomic DNA amplified the CDR3 region of rearranged TCR beta genes. On the Illumina HiSeq System, the amplified TCR beta libraries were sequenced as 87-base-pair reads. As for how the authors treated the data: In a later analysis, tens of millions of unique TCR beta chains were counted across the 666 repertoires, and roughly 11 million of these chains were shared by at least two donors. Raw reads were error-corrected and collapsed into unique sequences by a nearest-neighbor algorithm in which closely related sequences were merged to remove PCR and sequencing errors. Alignment of CDR3 sequences to IMGT reference sequences was used to assign V, D and J gene segments. For a sequence to be retained, at least a six-nucleotide match to both a V gene segment and a J gene segment was required. Rearrangements were classified as productive when the CDR3 lacked stop codons and remained in frame with V and J, and all other rearrangements were classified as non-productive. Following IMGT convention, CDR3 was defined as the stretch from the second conserved V-encoded cysteine to the conserved J-encoded phenylalanine. In an earlier analysis of more than 550 of the donors, sequences lacking an unambiguous match to a single V gene segment were excluded. In an earlier analysis of 587 of the donors, V segments were called functional above 56.7% productive rearrangements and were called segregating when the between-donor standard deviation exceeded 5%. To diagnose cytomegalovirus status from the catalog of TCR beta chain sequences, a statistical classification framework was built. In a later analysis, V and J genes were assigned by comparing TCR nucleotide sequences against IMGT/GENE-DB human TR gene sequences. The TCRdist pipeline was used in a later analysis to assign CDR3 sequences and most-parsimonious VDJ recombination scenarios. In a later analysis, each TCR beta chain was defined by its CDR3 amino acid sequence together with its V-gene family, and reads lacking a unique V-gene family were excluded. As a way to deal with suspected cross-contamination and a sequencing artifact, a later analysis dropped 500 to 700 nucleotide sequences that were highly shared and had low generation probability. In a later analysis, a clonal expansion index for each public chain was calculated from normalized within-repertoire ranks of inferred template counts. In a later analysis, generation probabilities were computed with a VDJ recombination model fitted to out-of-frame rearrangements, and the resulting probabilities were checked against IGoR. In a later analysis, hypergeometric tests were used to score TCR-TCR, TCR-HLA and TCR-CMV co-occurrence, with a repertoire-size bias correction applied to TCR pairs. False discovery rates were estimated in a later analysis by permuting HLA or CMV assignments 20 times. A later analysis grouped co-occurring TCRs with DBSCAN, adding TCRdist sequence similarity when clustering within HLA-allele-positive subsets. Repertoires with fewer than 30,000 or more than 120,000 public chains were left out of co-occurrence clustering, as were about five repertoires with anomalous nucleotide sharing. Here the immuneACCESS table is served through TCRdb, limited to in-frame sequences with V and J called. Missing clones are a known gap in these copies; in checked studies unresolved V genes cover under half, and the rest lacks a known reason. V and J calls and clone size are those listed in that table; D and trimming were worked out from the DNA. The sample profile shows over 95,000 clones; about 74% of them were found once. The biggest ten clones account for roughly 7.7% of the sample.

Recombination connected TRBV6-5 to TRBJ1-2; no D gene call is confident. This sequence was found in a female donor in good health and CMV-seronegative. Material for sequencing was PBMCs. The CDR3 sequence is CASNPNGVLIDGYTF. The nucleotides are TGTGCCAGCAACCCGAACGGGGTCCTTATCGATGGCTACACCTTC.